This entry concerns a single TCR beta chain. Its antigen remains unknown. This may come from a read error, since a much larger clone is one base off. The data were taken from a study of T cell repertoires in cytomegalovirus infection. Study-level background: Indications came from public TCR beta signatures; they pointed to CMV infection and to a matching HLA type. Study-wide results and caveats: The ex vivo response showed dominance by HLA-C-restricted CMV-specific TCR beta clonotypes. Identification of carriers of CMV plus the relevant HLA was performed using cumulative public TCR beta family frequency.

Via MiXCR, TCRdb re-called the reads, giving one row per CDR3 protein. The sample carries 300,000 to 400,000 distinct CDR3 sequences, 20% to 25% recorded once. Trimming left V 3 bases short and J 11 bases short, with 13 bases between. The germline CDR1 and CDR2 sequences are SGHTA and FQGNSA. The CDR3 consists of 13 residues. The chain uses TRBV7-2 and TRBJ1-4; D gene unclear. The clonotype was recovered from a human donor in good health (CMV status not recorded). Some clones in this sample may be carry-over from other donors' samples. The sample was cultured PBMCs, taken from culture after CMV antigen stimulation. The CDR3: CASSFRNGGKLFF. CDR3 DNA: TGTGCCAGCAGCTTCCGCAACGGTGGGAAACTGTTTTTT.